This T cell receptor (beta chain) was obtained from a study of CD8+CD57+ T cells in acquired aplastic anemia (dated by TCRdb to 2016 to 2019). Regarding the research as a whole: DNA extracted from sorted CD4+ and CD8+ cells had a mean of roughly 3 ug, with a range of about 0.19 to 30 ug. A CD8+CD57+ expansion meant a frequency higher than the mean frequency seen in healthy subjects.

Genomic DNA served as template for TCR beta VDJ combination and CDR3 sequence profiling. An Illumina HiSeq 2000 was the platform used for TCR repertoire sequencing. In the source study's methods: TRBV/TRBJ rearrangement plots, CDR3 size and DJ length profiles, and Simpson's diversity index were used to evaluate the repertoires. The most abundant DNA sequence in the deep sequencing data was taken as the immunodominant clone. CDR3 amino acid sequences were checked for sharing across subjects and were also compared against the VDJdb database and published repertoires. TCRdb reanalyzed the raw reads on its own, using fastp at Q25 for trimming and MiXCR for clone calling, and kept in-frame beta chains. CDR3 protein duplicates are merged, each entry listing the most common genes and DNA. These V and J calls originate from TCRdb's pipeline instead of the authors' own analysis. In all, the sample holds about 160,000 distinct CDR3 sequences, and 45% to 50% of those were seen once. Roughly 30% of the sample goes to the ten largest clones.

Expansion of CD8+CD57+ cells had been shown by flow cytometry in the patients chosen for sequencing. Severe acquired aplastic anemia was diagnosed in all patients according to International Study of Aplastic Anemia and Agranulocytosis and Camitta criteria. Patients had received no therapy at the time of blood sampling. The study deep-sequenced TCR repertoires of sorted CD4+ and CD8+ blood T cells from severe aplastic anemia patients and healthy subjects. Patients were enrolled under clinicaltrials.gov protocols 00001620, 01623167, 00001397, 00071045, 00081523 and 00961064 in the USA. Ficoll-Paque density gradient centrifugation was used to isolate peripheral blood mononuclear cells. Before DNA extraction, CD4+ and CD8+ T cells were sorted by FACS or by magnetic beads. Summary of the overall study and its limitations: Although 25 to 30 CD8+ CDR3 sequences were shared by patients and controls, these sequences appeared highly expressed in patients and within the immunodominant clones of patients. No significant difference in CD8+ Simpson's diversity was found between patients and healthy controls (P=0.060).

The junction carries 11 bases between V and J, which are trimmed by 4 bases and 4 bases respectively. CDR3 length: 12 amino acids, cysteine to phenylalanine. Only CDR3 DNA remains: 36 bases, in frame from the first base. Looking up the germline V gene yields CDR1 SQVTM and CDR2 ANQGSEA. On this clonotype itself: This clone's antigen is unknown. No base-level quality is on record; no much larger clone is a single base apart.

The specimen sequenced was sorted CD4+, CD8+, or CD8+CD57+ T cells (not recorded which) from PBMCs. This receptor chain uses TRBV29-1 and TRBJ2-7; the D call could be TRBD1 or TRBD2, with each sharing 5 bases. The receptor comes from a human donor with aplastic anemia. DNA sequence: TGCAGCGTTGTGGGGCGGAGGTACGAGCAGTACTTC. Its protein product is CSVVGRRYEQYF.